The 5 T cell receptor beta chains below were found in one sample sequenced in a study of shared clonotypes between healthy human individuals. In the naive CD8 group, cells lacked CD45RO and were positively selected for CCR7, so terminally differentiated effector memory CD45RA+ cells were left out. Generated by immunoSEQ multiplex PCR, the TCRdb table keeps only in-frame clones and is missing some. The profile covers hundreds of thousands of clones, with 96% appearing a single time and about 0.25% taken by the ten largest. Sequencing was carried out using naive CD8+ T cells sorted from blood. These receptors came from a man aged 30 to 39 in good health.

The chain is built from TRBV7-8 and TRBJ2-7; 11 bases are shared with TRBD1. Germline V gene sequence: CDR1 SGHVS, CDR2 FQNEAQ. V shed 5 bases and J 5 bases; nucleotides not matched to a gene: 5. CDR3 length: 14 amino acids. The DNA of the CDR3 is TGTGCCAGCAGCCCCTGGACAGGGGGCGACGAGCAGTACTTC. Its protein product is CASSPWTGGDEQYF.

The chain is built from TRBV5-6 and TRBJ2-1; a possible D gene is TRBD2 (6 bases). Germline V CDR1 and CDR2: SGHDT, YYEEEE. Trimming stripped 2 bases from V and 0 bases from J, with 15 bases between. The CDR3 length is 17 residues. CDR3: CASSLAGGGPSYNEQFF. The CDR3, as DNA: TGTGCCAGCAGCTTAGCGGGTGGCGGCCCCTCCTACAATGAGCAGTTCTTC.

The CDR3 sequence: CASSQGDDSYEQYF. In DNA form, the CDR3 reads TGCGCCAGCAGCCAAGGGGACGACAGCTACGAGCAGTACTTC. V usage is TRBV4-1 and J usage is TRBJ2-7, with D perhaps TRBD1 or TRBD2 (5 bases each). The germline CDR1 and CDR2 sequences are MGHRA and YSYEKL. The CDR3 sequence is 14 residues long. V lost 1 base to trimming and J lost 3 bases, with 10 bases between them.

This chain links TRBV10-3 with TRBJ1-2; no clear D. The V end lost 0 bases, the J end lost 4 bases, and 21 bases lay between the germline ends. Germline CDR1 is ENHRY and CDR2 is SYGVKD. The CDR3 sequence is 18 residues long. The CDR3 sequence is CAISESLIEEDRPYGYTF. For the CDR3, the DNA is TGTGCCATCAGTGAGTCCTTGATTGAAGAGGACCGGCCCTATGGCTACACCTTC.

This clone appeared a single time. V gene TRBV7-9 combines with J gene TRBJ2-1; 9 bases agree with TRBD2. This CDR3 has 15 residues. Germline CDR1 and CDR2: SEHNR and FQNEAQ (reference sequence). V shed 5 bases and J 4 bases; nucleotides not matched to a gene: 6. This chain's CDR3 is CASSPGLAQYNEQFF. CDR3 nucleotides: TGTGCCAGCAGCCCAGGACTAGCGCAATACAATGAGCAGTTCTTC.